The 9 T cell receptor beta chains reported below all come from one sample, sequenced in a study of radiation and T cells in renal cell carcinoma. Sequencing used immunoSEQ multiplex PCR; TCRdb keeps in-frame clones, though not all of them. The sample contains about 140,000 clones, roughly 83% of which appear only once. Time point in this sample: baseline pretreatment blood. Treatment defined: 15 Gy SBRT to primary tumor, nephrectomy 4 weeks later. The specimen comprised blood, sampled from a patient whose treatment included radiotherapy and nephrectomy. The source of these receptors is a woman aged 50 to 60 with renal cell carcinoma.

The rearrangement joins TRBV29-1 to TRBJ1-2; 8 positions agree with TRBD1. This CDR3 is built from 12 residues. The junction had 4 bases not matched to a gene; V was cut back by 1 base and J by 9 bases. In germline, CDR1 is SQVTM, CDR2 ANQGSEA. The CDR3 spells CSVEGHRGSYTF. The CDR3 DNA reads TGCAGCGTTGAAGGCCACAGGGGGAGCTACACCTTC.

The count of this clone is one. CDR3: CASREQVDTGELFF. The CDR3 DNA reads TGTGCCAGCAGGGAGCAGGTAGACACCGGGGAGCTGTTTTTT. This sequence joins TRBV14 and TRBJ2-2; no definite D call. V dropped 6 bases and J dropped 3 bases, with 11 bases sitting between them. The CDR3 totals 14 residues. In germline, CDR1 is SGHDN, CDR2 FVKESK. Drawing the rest from reference TRBV14 and TRBJ2-2, the complete variable domain is EAGVTQFPSHSVIEKGQTVTLRCDPISGHDNLYWYRRVMGKEIKFLLHFVKESKQDESGMPNNRFLAERTGGTYSTLKVQPAELEDSGVYFCASREQVDTGELFFGEGSRLTVL.

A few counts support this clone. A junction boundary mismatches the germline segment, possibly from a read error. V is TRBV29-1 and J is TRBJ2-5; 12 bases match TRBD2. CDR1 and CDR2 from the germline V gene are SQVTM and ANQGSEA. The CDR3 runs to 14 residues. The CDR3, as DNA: TGCAGCGTCGAAGGACTAGCGGGGCGTGGAACCCAGTACTTC. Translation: CSVEGLAGRGTQYF. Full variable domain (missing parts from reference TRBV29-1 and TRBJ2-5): SAVISQKPSRDICQRGTSLTIQCQVDSQVTMMFWYRQQPGQSLTLIATANQGSEATYESGFVIDKFPISRPNLTFSTLTVSNMSPEDSSIYLCSVEGLAGRGTQYFGPGTRLLVL.

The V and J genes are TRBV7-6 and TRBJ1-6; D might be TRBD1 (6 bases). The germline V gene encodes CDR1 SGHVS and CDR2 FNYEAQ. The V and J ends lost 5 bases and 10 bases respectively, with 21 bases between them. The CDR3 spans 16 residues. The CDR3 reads CASSITGIKGGSPLHF. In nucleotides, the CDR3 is TGTGCCAGCAGCATTACAGGGATTAAAGGAGGGTCACCCCTCCACTTT.

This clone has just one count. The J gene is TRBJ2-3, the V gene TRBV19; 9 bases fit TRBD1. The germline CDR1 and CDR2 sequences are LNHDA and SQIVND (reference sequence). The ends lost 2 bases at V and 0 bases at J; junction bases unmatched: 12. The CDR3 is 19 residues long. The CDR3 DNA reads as TGTGCCAGTAGTATAAGAGGGAAACAGGGGGCTCTAAGCACAGATACGCAGTATTTT. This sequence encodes CASSIRGKQGALSTDTQYF.

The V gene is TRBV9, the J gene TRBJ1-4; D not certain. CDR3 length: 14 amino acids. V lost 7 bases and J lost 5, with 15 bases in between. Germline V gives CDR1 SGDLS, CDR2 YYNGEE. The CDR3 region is CASGRGLGNEKLFF. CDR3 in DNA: TGTGCCAGCGGTCGAGGTTTGGGAAATGAAAAACTGTTTTTT.

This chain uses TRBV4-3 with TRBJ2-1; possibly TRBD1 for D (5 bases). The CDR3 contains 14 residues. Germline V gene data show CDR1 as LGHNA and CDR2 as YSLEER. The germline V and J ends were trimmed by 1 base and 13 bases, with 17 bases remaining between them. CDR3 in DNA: TGCGCCAGCAGCCAAGGAAGATTTGGGGCAATTCAGTTCTTC. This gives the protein CASSQGRFGAIQFF.

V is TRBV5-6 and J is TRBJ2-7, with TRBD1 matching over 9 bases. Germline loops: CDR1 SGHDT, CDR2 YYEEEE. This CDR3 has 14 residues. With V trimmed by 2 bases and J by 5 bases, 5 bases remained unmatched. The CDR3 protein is CASSFRGQGDEQYF. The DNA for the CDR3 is TGTGCCAGCAGCTTTAGGGGACAGGGAGACGAGCAGTACTTC. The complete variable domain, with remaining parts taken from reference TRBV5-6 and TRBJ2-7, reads DAGVTQSPTHLIKTRGQQVTLRCSPKSGHDTVSWYQQALGQGPQFIFQYYEEEERQRGNFPDRFSGHQFPNYSSELNVNALLLGDSALYLCASSFRGQGDEQYFGPGTRLTVT.

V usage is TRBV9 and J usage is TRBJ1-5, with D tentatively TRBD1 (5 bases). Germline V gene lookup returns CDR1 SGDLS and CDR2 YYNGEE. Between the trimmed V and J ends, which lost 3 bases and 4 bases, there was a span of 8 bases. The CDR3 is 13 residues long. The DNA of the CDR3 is TGTGCCAGCAGCGGACAGTATAATCAGCCCCAGCATTTT. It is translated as CASSGQYNQPQHF.